Listed below are T cell receptor beta chains from one sample, sequenced in a study of shared clonotypes between healthy human individuals. Method: immunoSEQ multiplex PCR; TCRdb's copy keeps in-frame clones and lacks some. The sample has about 2 million clones; approximately 95% are singletons. Source material: naive CD8+ T cells sorted from blood. Every receptor here comes from a man younger than 35 in good health. Each CDR3 is given with its conserved first and last residue. The order of the fields is V gene, CDR3 protein.

v_gene: TRBV7-9; CDR3aa: CASSLSGLAYNEQFF
v_gene: TRBV7-8; CDR3aa: CASSPSAPSSYNEQFF
v_gene: TRBV6-5; CDR3aa: CASSSVREPNQPQHF
v_gene: TRBV25-1; CDR3aa: CASSEWEGTQPQHF
v_gene: TRBV21-1; CDR3aa: CASSKRTGNEAFF
v_gene: TRBV27; CDR3aa: CASSFPGSPLHF
v_gene: TRBV30; CDR3aa: CAHGGTETQYF
v_gene: TRBV4-1; CDR3aa: CASSQVVSGEQFF
v_gene: TRBV7-9; CDR3aa: CASSPTSGDQETQYF
v_gene: TRBV7-9; CDR3aa: CASSSRLQGGELFF
v_gene: TRBV7-2; CDR3aa: CASSPPTSGYEQYF
v_gene: TRBV7-9; CDR3aa: CASSSTGEQFF
v_gene: TRBV7-8; CDR3aa: CASSLIGLATSYEQYF
v_gene: TRBV11-2; CDR3aa: CASSLSVRELFF
v_gene: TRBV4-3; CDR3aa: CASSQDPGGVWIAGGDQETQYF
v_gene: TRBV29-1; CDR3aa: CSVRGGEAYEQYF
v_gene: TRBV6-6; CDR3aa: CASSGQTEAFF
v_gene: TRBV29-1; CDR3aa: CSVRSSSTGGYEQYF
v_gene: TRBV19; CDR3aa: CASSHGTGSEAFF
v_gene: TRBV6-1; CDR3aa: CASTPGQSHYEQYF
v_gene: TRBV4-3; CDR3aa: CASSQDNRAAYTEAFF
v_gene: TRBV28; CDR3aa: CASSLRQTYSYNSPLHF
v_gene: TRBV14; CDR3aa: CASSQGSQGFFGYTF
v_gene: TRBV7-8; CDR3aa: CASSFGLAGGWYNEQFF
v_gene: TRBV9; CDR3aa: CASSGSGSTTDTQYF
v_gene: TRBV9; CDR3aa: CASSVGHDYGYTF
v_gene: TRBV27; CDR3aa: CASSQIRGGTYEQYF
v_gene: TRBV13; CDR3aa: CASSSEGTEAFF
v_gene: TRBV6-5; CDR3aa: CASSWVNGNQPQHF
v_gene: TRBV4-1; CDR3aa: CASSQDPTRTGGNTEAFF
v_gene: TRBV9; CDR3aa: CASSENPGYEQYF
v_gene: TRBV6-6; CDR3aa: CASSHTTDTQYF
v_gene: TRBV9; CDR3aa: CASSVEGTRTPLHF
v_gene: TRBV7-9; CDR3aa: CASSLPGTGVAEAFF
v_gene: TRBV10-3; CDR3aa: CAISESEASTDTQYF
v_gene: TRBV28; CDR3aa: CASNPGGSAPLHF
v_gene: TRBV6-5; CDR3aa: CASSYGGGGGELFF
v_gene: TRBV7-9; CDR3aa: CASSPQQGMNTEAFF
v_gene: TRBV5-1; CDR3aa: CASSLGTALNYGYTF
v_gene: TRBV10-3; CDR3aa: CAISVSGGQDTQYF
v_gene: TRBV5-6; CDR3aa: CASSSGTEFEGYNSPLHF
v_gene: TRBV7-9; CDR3aa: CASSSPLGTNYGYTF
v_gene: TRBV4-1; CDR3aa: CASPPGTSSADTQYF
v_gene: TRBV5-6; CDR3aa: CASSFRGFGGRPGNEQFF
v_gene: TRBV7-9; CDR3aa: CASSLVGSGELFF
v_gene: TRBV6-5; CDR3aa: CASRKTSGSLHEQFF
v_gene: TRBV4-1; CDR3aa: CASSQMDGRTEAFF
v_gene: TRBV29-1; CDR3aa: CSVWRGTSYEQYF
v_gene: TRBV18; CDR3aa: CASSPFQEGYNEKLFF
v_gene: TRBV11-1; CDR3aa: CASSSGRTGVPDTQYF
v_gene: TRBV7-9; CDR3aa: CASSPSDREEQPQHF
v_gene: TRBV9; CDR3aa: CASSVGESYEQYF
v_gene: TRBV19; CDR3aa: CASSRRLAGEGEQYF
v_gene: TRBV5-1; CDR3aa: CASSVYGGAGNTEAFF
v_gene: TRBV6-5; CDR3aa: CASSYLGANYGYTF
v_gene: TRBV7-4; CDR3aa: CASSLAVDSPLHF
v_gene: TRBV2; CDR3aa: CASKVATNEKLFF
v_gene: TRBV9; CDR3aa: CASKPSWGSDTEAFF
v_gene: TRBV14; CDR3aa: CASSQDYGSGYEQYF